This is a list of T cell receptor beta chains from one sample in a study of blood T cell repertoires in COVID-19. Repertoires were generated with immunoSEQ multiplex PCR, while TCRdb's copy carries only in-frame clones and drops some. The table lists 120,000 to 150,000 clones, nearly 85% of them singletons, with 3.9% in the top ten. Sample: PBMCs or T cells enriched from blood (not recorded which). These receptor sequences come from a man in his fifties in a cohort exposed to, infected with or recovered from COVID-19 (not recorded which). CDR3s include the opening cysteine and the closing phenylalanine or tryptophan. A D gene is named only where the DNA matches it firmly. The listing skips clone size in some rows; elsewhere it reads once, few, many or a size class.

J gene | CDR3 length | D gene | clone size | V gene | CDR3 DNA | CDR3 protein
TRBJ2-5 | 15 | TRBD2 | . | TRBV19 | TGTGCCAGTAGTACCGCGTGGGCGGGGGAAGAGACCCAGTACTTC | CASSTAWAGEETQYF
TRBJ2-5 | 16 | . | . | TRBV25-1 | TGTGCCAGCAGTGAATTACATGAGAGAGGGAAAGAGACCCAGTACTTC | CASSELHERGKETQYF
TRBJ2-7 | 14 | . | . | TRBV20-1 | TGCAGTGCTAGTGAAGTGCCGACGGGGTACGAGCAGTACTTC | CSASEVPTGYEQYF
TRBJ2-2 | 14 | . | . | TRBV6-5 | TGTGCCAGCAGAGGACTTACGAACACCGGGGAGCTGTTTTTT | CASRGLTNTGELFF
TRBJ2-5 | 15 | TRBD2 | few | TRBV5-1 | TGCGCCAGCAGCCGTCTAGCGGGCGCACAAGAGACCCAGTACTTC | CASSRLAGAQETQYF
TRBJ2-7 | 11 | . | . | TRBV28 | TGTGCCAGCAGTCCCCTTAACGAGCAGTACTTC | CASSPLNEQYF
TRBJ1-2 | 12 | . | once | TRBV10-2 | TGCGCCAGCAGGCTCAGTTCAGATGGCTACACCTTC | CASRLSSDGYTF
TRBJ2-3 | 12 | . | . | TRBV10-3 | TGTGCCATCACCTCGGAGGAAGATACGCAGTATTTT | CAITSEEDTQYF
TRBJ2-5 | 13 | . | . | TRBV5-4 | TGTGCCAGCAGCTTTCCAGCGGAAGAGACCCAGTACTTC | CASSFPAEETQYF
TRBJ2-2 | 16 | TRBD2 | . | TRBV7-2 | TGTGCCAGCAGCTCTTTGGGACTAGCGGGGGCAGGGGAGCTGTTTTTT | CASSSLGLAGAGELFF
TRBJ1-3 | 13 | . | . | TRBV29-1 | TGCAGCGTTGCACAGACCTCTGGAAACACCATATATTTT | CSVAQTSGNTIYF
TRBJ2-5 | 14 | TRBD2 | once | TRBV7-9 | TGTGCCAGCAGCTCTGCGGGGGGGCGGGAGACCCAGTACTTC | CASSSAGGRETQYF
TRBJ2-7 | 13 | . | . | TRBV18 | TGTGCCAGCGGACAAGGAGCTTCCTACGAGCAGTACTTC | CASGQGASYEQYF
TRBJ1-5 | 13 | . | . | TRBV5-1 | TGCGCCAGCAGCCAGGTCCCTACACAGCCCCAGCATTTT | CASSQVPTQPQHF
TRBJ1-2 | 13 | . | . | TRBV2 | TGTGCCAGCAGTGGGGGCGGGGTGAGAGGCTACACCTTC | CASSGGGVRGYTF
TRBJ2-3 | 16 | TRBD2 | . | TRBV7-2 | TGTGCCAGCAGCCCCCTCGTAGCGGGGGAAACAGATACGCAGTATTTT | CASSPLVAGETDTQYF
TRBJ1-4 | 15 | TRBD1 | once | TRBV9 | TGTGCCAGCAGCGTAGGCAGGGGGACTAATGAAAAACTGTTTTTT | CASSVGRGTNEKLFF
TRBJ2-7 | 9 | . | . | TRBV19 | TGTGCCACCCACTCCAAGCAGTACTTC | CATHSKQYF
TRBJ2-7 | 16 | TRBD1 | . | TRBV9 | TGTGCCAGCAGCGCCGGGACGGGACAGGGGCTGCAGGAGCAGTACTTC | CASSAGTGQGLQEQYF
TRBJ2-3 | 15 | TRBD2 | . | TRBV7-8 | TGTGCCAGCAGCTCCCCCGCGGGAGGCACAGATACGCAGTATTTT | CASSSPAGGTDTQYF
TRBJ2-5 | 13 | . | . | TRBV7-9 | TGTGCCAGCAGTGCGAGGTTACAAGAGACCCAGTACTTC | CASSARLQETQYF
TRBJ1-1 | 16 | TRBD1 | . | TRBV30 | TGTGCCTGGAGTGTGGGACAGGGCTCAGTCGGCACTGAAGCTTTCTTT | CAWSVGQGSVGTEAFF
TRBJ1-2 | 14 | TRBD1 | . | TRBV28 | TGTGCCAGCAGTTTAGACAGGGATGACTATGGCTACACCTTC | CASSLDRDDYGYTF
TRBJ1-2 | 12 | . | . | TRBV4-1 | TGCGCCAGCAGCCAGGGAGGGCCTGGCTACACCTTC | CASSQGGPGYTF
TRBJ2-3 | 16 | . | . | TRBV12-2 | TGTGCAAGTCGCTGCGGAGTAAATGGAGGCACAGATACGCAGTATTTT | CASRCGVNGGTDTQYF
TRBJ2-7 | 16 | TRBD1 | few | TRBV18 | TGTGCCAGCTCACCGAAAATACAGGGGTCTTGGTACGAGCAGTACTTC | CASSPKIQGSWYEQYF
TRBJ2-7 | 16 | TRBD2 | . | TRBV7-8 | TGTGCCAGCAGTTTTGCCCGACTAGCGGGAGGGCCTGCGCAGTACTTC | CASSFARLAGGPAQYF
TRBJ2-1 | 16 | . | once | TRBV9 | TGTGCCAGCAGCGTAGTGGGTAGCACCTCCTACAATGAGCAGTTCTTC | CASSVVGSTSYNEQFF
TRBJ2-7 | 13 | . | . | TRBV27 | TGTGCCAGCAGTTTAGGGAAGAGGGACGAGCAGTACTTC | CASSLGKRDEQYF
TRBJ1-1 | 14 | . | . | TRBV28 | TGTGCCAGCAGTTTTATACAGAGTGGCACTGAAGCTTTCTTT | CASSFIQSGTEAFF
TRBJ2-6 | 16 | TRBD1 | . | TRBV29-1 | TGCAGCTTCGAGGACAGGGATCCATCTGGGGCCAACGTCCTGACTTTC | CSFEDRDPSGANVLTF
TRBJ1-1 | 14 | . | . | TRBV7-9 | TGTGCCAGCAGCTTGGTTAGCGGTAACACTGAAGCTTTCTTT | CASSLVSGNTEAFF
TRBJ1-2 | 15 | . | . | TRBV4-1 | TGCGCCAGCAGCCAAGATTCGGCCAGCGTCTATGGCTACACCTTC | CASSQDSASVYGYTF
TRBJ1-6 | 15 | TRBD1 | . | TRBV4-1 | TGCGCCAGCAGCCAAGAACGGACAGGGAATTCACCCCTCCACTTT | CASSQERTGNSPLHF
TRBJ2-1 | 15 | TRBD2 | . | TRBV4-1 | TGCGCCAGCACCATGGGGGATTATTCTAGCGGCAAGCAGTTCTTC | CASTMGDYSSGKQFF
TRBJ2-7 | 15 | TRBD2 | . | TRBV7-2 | TGTGCCAGCAGCTTTAGCGGGGTGGTCGCCTACGAGCAGTACTTC | CASSFSGVVAYEQYF
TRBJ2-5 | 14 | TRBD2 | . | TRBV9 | TGTGCCAGCAGCGTAGGAGCGGGGAAGGAGACCCAGTACTTC | CASSVGAGKETQYF